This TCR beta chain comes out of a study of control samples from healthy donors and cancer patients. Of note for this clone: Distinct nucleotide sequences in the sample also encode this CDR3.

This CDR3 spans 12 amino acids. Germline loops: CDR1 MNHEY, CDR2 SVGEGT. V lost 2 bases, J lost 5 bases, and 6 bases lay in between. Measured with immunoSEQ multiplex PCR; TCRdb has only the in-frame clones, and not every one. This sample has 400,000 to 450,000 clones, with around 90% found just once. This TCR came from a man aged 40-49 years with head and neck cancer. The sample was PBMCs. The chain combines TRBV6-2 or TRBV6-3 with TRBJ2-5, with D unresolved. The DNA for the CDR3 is TGTGCCAGCAGTTACGGACGGGAGACCCAGTACTTC. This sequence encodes CASSYGRETQYF.